This T cell receptor beta chain was sequenced in a study of blood T cell repertoires in COVID-19. As processed by the authors: Using reference gene primer amplification, nucleated cell counts were estimated. The protocol was immunoSEQ multiplex PCR, while the TCRdb copy is restricted to in-frame clones and leaves out a portion. The V and J calls and the clone size are those of that table, but D and trimming were determined from the DNA. In the table there are a few hundred thousand clones, nearly 90% of which are singletons. Participant-reported clinical history was the basis for cohort assignment. CDR3 length: 15 residues. The germline V and J ends were trimmed by 2 bases and 7 bases, with 17 bases remaining between them. CDR1 and CDR2 from the germline V gene are SNHLY and FYNNEI.

The sequence was obtained from a woman younger than 30 with acute COVID-19. The sequenced sample was PBMCs or T cells enriched from blood (not recorded which). The V and J genes are TRBV2 and TRBJ2-5, with TRBD2 as a possible D gene (6 bases). The DNA for the CDR3 is TGTGCCAGCAGTGAACAGCCTAGCGAAGCCGGGACCCAGTACTTC. Residues: CASSEQPSEAGTQYF.